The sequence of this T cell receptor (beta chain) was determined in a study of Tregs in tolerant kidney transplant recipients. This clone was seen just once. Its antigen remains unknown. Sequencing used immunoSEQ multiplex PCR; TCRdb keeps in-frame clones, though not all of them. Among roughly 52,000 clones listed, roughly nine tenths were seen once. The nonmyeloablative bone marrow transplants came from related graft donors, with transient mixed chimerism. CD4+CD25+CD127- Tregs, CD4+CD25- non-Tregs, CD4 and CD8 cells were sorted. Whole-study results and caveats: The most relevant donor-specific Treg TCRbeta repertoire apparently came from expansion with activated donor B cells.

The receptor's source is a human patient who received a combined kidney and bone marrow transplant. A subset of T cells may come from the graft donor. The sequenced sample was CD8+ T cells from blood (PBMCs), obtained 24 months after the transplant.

For the CDR3, the DNA is TGTGCCAGTAGTATAGCCCCGGGCGGGTACCACACTGAAGCTTTCTTT. Residues: CASSIAPGGYHTEAFF. The chain employs TRBV19 and TRBJ1-1; D is ambiguous. V was clipped by 1 base and J by 3 bases, with 15 bases between them. Germline V gene sequence: CDR1 LNHDA, CDR2 SQIVND (reference sequence). The CDR3 totals 16 residues.